A single sample gave rise to the 13 T cell receptor beta chains below, sequenced in a study of CD8 T cells in Susac syndrome. Random hexamers primed reverse transcription of about 0.45 to 1 ug RNA. From the immunoSEQ multiplex PCR reads, TCRdb called clonotypes with MiXCR, one entry per CDR3 protein. The table records about 180,000 distinct CDR3 sequences, approximately 94% of them present only once. Sequencing was done on a sample of CD4+ T cells from PBMCs. These receptors were taken from a human donor with multiple sclerosis.

The chain recombines TRBV5-1 with TRBJ2-7, with TRBD1 identical over 11 bases. Looked up from germline, CDR1 is SGHRS and CDR2 is YFSETQ. With V trimmed by 4 bases and J by 3 bases, 3 bases remained unmatched. The CDR3 has 14 amino acids. The CDR3 protein is CASSAGTGGYEQYF. CDR3 nucleotide sequence: TGCGCCAGCAGCGCCGGGACAGGGGGCTACGAGCAGTACTTC.

The rearrangement uses TRBV18 and TRBJ2-1, with 7 bases aligning to TRBD1. The CDR3 is 15 residues long. Germline V gives CDR1 KGHSH, CDR2 LQKENI. V dropped 2 bases and J dropped 3; count of bases not matched to a gene: 4. This chain's CDR3 is CASSPRQGSYNEQFF. Written as DNA, the CDR3 is TGTGCCAGCTCACCAAGACAGGGTAGCTACAATGAGCAGTTCTTC.

The chain has TRBV5-1 and TRBJ1-5; D uncertain. Germline-derived CDR1 and CDR2 are SGHRS and YFSETQ. The ends were cut back, 5 bases at V and 7 bases at J, with 13 bases in the middle. CDR3 length: 13 amino acids. CDR3 amino acids: CASSTGNNQPQHF. CDR3 bases: TGCGCCAGCAGTACCGGTAATAACCAGCCCCAGCATTTT.

The chain links TRBV29-1 to TRBJ2-2; the D gene could be TRBD1 or TRBD2 (5 bases each). The CDR3 covers 16 residues. Per the germline V gene, CDR1 is SQVTM and CDR2 is ANQGSEA. V lost 6 bases and J 1 base, leaving 18 bases between the germline ends. The CDR3 region is CSVLQRDGKNTGELFF. As DNA, the CDR3 is TGCAGCGTCCTTCAACGGGACGGAAAGAACACCGGGGAGCTGTTTTTT.

The chain joins TRBV3-1 to TRBJ1-3; D uncertain. There are 14 residues in the CDR3. V was shortened by 4 bases and J by 0 bases, with 7 bases between the two germline ends. CDR1 is LGHDT, CDR2 YNNKEL, per germline (reference sequence). For the CDR3, the DNA is TGTGCCAGCAGCCCCCGGGACTCTGGAAACACCATATATTTT. Its protein product is CASSPRDSGNTIYF.

The rearrangement joins TRBV29-1 to TRBJ2-3, with D possibly TRBD2 on 5 matching bases. The CDR3 runs to 13 residues. Trimming stripped 4 bases from V and 5 bases from J, with 13 bases between. The germline V gene has CDR1 SQVTM and CDR2 ANQGSEA. In DNA, the CDR3 is TGCAGCGTTGGGACGGCCGGGATAGATACGCAGTATTTT. It encodes CSVGTAGIDTQYF.

The CDR3 DNA follows: TGTGCCATCAGCTCACTAGCGGGGGGGCTTATCGACACAGATACGCAGTATTTT. Amino acids: CAISSLAGGLIDTDTQYF. J is TRBJ2-3 and V is TRBV10-3; 13 nucleotides align to TRBD2. Germline-derived CDR1 and CDR2 are ENHRY and SYGVKD. J lost 2 bases, V lost 6 bases, and 11 bases had no gene match. This CDR3 spans 18 amino acids.

The J gene is TRBJ1-2, the V gene TRBV7-2; D unresolved. The CDR3 runs to 12 residues. The V gene's germline CDR1 is SGHTA and CDR2 FQGNSA. Trimming took off 10 bases at V and 4 bases at J, with 13 bases between the two ends. CDR3 DNA sequence: TGTGCCATCGCGGGTGATGTCTATGGCTACACCTTC. Its translation: CAIAGDVYGYTF.

This chain joins TRBV12-5 and TRBJ2-7; D remains ambiguous. Germline CDR1 is LGHNT and CDR2 is FRNRAP. V lost 0 bases and J lost 6, with 6 bases in between. This CDR3 comprises 12 residues. The CDR3 bases are TGTGCTAGTGGTTTGGTACTTGGCGAGCAGTACTTC. Translated: CASGLVLGEQYF.

This clonotype was recorded only once. The genes are TRBV12-3 or TRBV12-4 and TRBJ2-1; D not certain. The CDR3 has 13 amino acids. The V end lost 4 bases, the J end lost 9 bases, and 13 bases lay between the germline ends. The CDR3 here is CASSSSRVGEQFF. Here the CDR3 DNA reads TGTGCCAGCAGTTCCTCAAGGGTTGGTGAGCAGTTCTTC.

The chain employs TRBV5-1 and TRBJ2-4; a weak D match, TRBD1 (5 bases). V dropped 0 bases and J dropped 6 bases, with 13 bases sitting between them. Germline V gives CDR1 SGHRS, CDR2 YFSETQ. The CDR3 totals 15 residues. This chain's CDR3 is CASSLGGQRGNIQYF. Written as DNA, the CDR3 is TGCGCCAGCAGCTTGGGGGGCCAAAGGGGAAACATTCAGTACTTC.

The chain links TRBV9 to TRBJ2-1, with a possible D match to TRBD2 (7 bases). Germline V lookup: CDR1 SGDLS, CDR2 YYNGEE. V lost 0 bases, J lost 8 bases, and 18 bases lay in between. The CDR3 extends over 16 amino acids. DNA of the CDR3: TGTGCCAGCAGCGTAGGCGGGGGCGGAAGTTTCCATGAGCAGTTCTTC. As protein: CASSVGGGGSFHEQFF.

V is TRBV12-3 or TRBV12-4 and J is TRBJ2-7, with 10 bases lining up with TRBD2. With 6 bases clipped from V and 2 bases from J, the junction kept 4 bases outside the gene matches. The CDR3 is 14 residues long. The CDR3, as DNA: TGTGCCAGCAGGACCAGCGGGGGGGCCTACGAGCAGTACTTC. It codes for CASRTSGGAYEQYF.